This T cell receptor beta chain was captured in a study of post-analysis software for immune sequencing data. Across the study: Relapsing-remitting, secondary progressive and progressive-relapsing multiple sclerosis were all included among the disease courses.

Unique-molecular-identifier-tagged TCR beta cDNA libraries were used. The authors obtained some 500,000 cDNA molecules from approximately 1 to 10 million T cells. TCRdb ran MiXCR on the PCR reads and lists one entry per CDR3 protein. The profile shows a few hundred thousand distinct CDR3 sequences, approximately 38% of them singletons. V lost 6 bases and J lost 0; bases outside the gene matches: 8. Germline-derived CDR1 and CDR2 are KGHSH and LQKENI. This CDR3 region has 15 residues. Whole-study results and caveats: Controls significantly exceeded multiple sclerosis patients in normalized Chao1 diversity. TRBV5-6, TRBV5-1 and TRBV20-1 belonged to a set of a handful of TRBV segments that were more frequent in patients than controls. Batch-matched samples strongly co-clustered by F measure.

Concerning this clonotype: Its cognate antigen is unknown.

The TCR sequence derives from a girl aged 2 to 10 with multiple sclerosis. V and J are TRBV18 and TRBJ2-7; 7 bases align to TRBD2. Sequences were obtained from blood. Here the CDR3 DNA reads TGTGCCAGCTCGCAGACGGGGGGAAGCTCCTACGAGCAGTACTTC. The encoded protein is CASSQTGGSSYEQYF.